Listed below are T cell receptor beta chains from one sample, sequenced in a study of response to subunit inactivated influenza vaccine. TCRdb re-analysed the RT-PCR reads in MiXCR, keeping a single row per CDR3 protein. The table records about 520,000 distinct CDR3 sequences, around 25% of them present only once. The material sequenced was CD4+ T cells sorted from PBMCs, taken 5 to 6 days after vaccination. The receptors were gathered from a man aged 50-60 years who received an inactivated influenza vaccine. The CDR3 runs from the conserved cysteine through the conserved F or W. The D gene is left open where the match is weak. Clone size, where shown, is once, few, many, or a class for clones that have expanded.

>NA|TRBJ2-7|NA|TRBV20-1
CSATVSAEIWEQYF
TGCAGTGCTACGGTCAGTGCTGAAATTTGGGAGCAGTACTTC
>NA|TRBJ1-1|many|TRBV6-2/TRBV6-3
CASSYTGTEAFF
TGTGCCAGCAGTTATACGGGGACTGAAGCTTTCTTT
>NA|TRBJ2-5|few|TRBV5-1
CASSLGTPLQETQYF
TGCGCCAGCAGCTTGGGGACCCCTCTACAAGAGACCCAGTACTTC
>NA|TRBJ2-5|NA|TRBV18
CASSRPGAREETQYF
TGTGCCAGCTCAAGGCCCGGGGCGCGGGAAGAGACCCAGTACTTC
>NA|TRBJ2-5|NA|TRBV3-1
CASRPTGGGETQYF
TGTGCCAGCAGGCCGACAGGCGGTGGAGAGACCCAGTACTTC
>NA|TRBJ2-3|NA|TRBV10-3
CAIRQGNAQDTQYF
TGTGCCATCAGACAGGGAAACGCACAAGATACGCAGTATTTT
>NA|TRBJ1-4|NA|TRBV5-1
CASSFDGPNEKLFF
TGCGCCAGCAGCTTTGACGGACCCAATGAAAAACTGTTTTTT
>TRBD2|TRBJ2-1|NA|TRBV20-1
CSARGLAGSSEQFF
TGCAGTGCTAGGGGACTAGCGGGATCGTCTGAGCAGTTCTTC
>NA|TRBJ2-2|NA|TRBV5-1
CASRRVLNTGELFF
TGCGCCAGCCGGCGGGTCCTGAACACCGGGGAGCTGTTTTTT
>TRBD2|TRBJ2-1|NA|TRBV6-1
CASSPGLAGAAEQFF
TGTGCCAGCAGCCCAGGACTAGCGGGAGCGGCTGAGCAGTTCTTC
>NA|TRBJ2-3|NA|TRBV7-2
CASSIRGSTDTQYF
TGTGCCAGCAGCATCCGGGGTTCCACAGATACGCAGTATTTT
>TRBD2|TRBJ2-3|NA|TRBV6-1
CASTKGENSGSVNTQYF
TGTGCCAGCACCAAGGGGGAGAATAGCGGGAGCGTAAATACGCAGTATTTT
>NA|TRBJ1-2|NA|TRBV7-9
CASSLAGSNGYTF
TGTGCCAGCAGCTTAGCAGGATCGAATGGCTACACCTTC
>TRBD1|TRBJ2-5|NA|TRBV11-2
CASSSPKGQGGTQETQYF
TGTGCCAGCAGCTCACCCAAGGGACAGGGTGGGACCCAAGAGACCCAGTACTTC